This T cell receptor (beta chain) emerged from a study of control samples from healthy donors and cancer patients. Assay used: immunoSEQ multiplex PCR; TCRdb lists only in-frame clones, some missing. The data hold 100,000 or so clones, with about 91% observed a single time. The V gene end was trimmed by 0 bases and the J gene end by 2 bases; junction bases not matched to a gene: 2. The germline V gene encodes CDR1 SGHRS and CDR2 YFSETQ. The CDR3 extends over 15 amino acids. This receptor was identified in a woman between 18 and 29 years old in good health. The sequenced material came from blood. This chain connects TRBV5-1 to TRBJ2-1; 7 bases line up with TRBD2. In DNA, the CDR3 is TGCGCCAGCAGCTTGGGGGACTACCCCTACAATGAGCAGTTCTTC. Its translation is CASSLGDYPYNEQFF.